This TCR beta chain was observed in a study of T cell changes during pregnancy in multiple sclerosis. TCRdb's table, derived via immunoSEQ multiplex PCR, lists solely in-frame clones and lacks some. This sample has about 67,000 clones; roughly nine tenths occur once, and the top ten carry 1.4%. The V and J ends lost 3 bases and 0 bases respectively, with 11 bases between them. The germline CDR1 and CDR2 sequences are KGHSH and LQKENI. CDR3 length: 16 amino acids. The receptor was derived from a female donor with multiple sclerosis, enrolled in a pregnancy study. This material consisted of peripheral blood, taken in the second trimester of pregnancy. V is TRBV18 and J is TRBJ2-2, with a tentative D call TRBD1 (6 bases). The CDR3, as DNA: TGTGCCAGCTCACCGACAGGCCGACCGAACACCGGGGAGCTGTTTTTT. Its translation: CASSPTGRPNTGELFF.